Listed below are T cell receptor beta chains from one sample, sequenced in a study of blood T cell repertoires in COVID-19. The assay was immunoSEQ multiplex PCR, and TCRdb's table has in-frame clones only and misses some. The sample shows some 270,000 clones, approximately 85% of them seen only once. Sequences were obtained from peripheral blood. The receptors here all came from a human donor with COVID-19, enrolled during active disease. The donor label of this sample is uncertain. Each CDR3 is given with its conserved first and last residue. A D gene is named only where the DNA matches it firmly. A row's size may be missing; if present it is once, few, many or a size class.

abundance: NA
d_gene: TRBD2
j_gene: TRBJ2-2
v_gene: TRBV27
CDR3nt: TGTGCCAGCAGTTCCCGGGGAGCGGGAGGTGCCGGGGAGCTGTTTTTT
CDR3aa: CASSSRGAGGAGELFF

abundance: NA
d_gene: NA
j_gene: TRBJ2-7
v_gene: TRBV7-8
CDR3nt: TGTGCCAGCAGCTACCGGACAGTCTCCTACGAGCAGTACTTC
CDR3aa: CASSYRTVSYEQYF

abundance: NA
d_gene: TRBD2
j_gene: TRBJ2-7
v_gene: TRBV13
CDR3nt: TGTGCCAGCAGCTACCTCGGACTAGCGGGAGGTACCTACGAGCAGTACTTC
CDR3aa: CASSYLGLAGGTYEQYF

abundance: once
d_gene: NA
j_gene: TRBJ2-2
v_gene: TRBV5-1
CDR3nt: TGCGCCAGCAGCTGGGACTCGCCCACCGGGGAGCTGTTTTTT
CDR3aa: CASSWDSPTGELFF

abundance: NA
d_gene: NA
j_gene: TRBJ2-3
v_gene: TRBV28
CDR3nt: TGTGCCAGCAGTTTGAGAAGCACAGATACGCAGTATTTT
CDR3aa: CASSLRSTDTQYF

abundance: NA
d_gene: TRBD1
j_gene: TRBJ2-7
v_gene: TRBV28
CDR3nt: TGTGCCAGCAGTCCCGGGACAGGGGGGCCTAGCACCAAACCCTACGAGCAGTACTTC
CDR3aa: CASSPGTGGPSTKPYEQYF

abundance: NA
d_gene: NA
j_gene: TRBJ1-4
v_gene: TRBV14
CDR3nt: TGTGCCAGCAGCCTTGCGGCAGGGGCAGGCGAAAAACTGTTTTTT
CDR3aa: CASSLAAGAGEKLFF

abundance: NA
d_gene: TRBD2
j_gene: TRBJ2-1
v_gene: TRBV10-3
CDR3nt: TGTGCCATCAGCGGGAGGGTCGAAAATGAGCAGTTCTTC
CDR3aa: CAISGRVENEQFF

abundance: NA
d_gene: NA
j_gene: TRBJ1-1
v_gene: TRBV6-5
CDR3nt: TGTGCCAGCAGTTATCAGGTAGACACTGAAGCTTTCTTT
CDR3aa: CASSYQVDTEAFF

abundance: NA
d_gene: TRBD2
j_gene: TRBJ2-1
v_gene: TRBV24-1
CDR3nt: TGTGCCACCAGTGACACTAGCGAGCGTGGCGAGCAGTTCTTC
CDR3aa: CATSDTSERGEQFF

abundance: NA
d_gene: NA
j_gene: TRBJ1-2
v_gene: TRBV28
CDR3nt: TGTGCCAGCAGTCCTTCGGTCTCCGAGCACTATGGCTACACCTTC
CDR3aa: CASSPSVSEHYGYTF

abundance: NA
d_gene: NA
j_gene: TRBJ1-4
v_gene: TRBV5-1
CDR3nt: TGCGCCAGCAGCTTGGAGGGCAGGGGACGGAATGAAAAACTGTTTTTT
CDR3aa: CASSLEGRGRNEKLFF

abundance: NA
d_gene: TRBD1
j_gene: TRBJ1-1
v_gene: TRBV5-6
CDR3nt: TGTGCCAGCAGCTTAGTGTTAGGCAGGACAGGGCCTATGAACACTGAAGCTTTCTTT
CDR3aa: CASSLVLGRTGPMNTEAFF

abundance: NA
d_gene: TRBD1
j_gene: TRBJ2-2
v_gene: TRBV28
CDR3nt: TGTGCCAGCACCCACGAGGGACAGGGAGTAACCGGGGAGCTGTTTTTT
CDR3aa: CASTHEGQGVTGELFF

abundance: many
d_gene: NA
j_gene: TRBJ1-1
v_gene: TRBV18
CDR3nt: TGTGCCAGCTCAGCAGAAACATTTAACACTGAAGCTTTCTTT
CDR3aa: CASSAETFNTEAFF

abundance: few
d_gene: NA
j_gene: TRBJ2-7
v_gene: TRBV5-8
CDR3nt: TGTGCCAGCACCACGTACTCGGGTGACGAGCAGTACTTC
CDR3aa: CASTTYSGDEQYF

abundance: NA
d_gene: NA
j_gene: TRBJ2-1
v_gene: TRBV7-9
CDR3nt: TGTGCCAGCAGCGCACTAGACTCCTACAATGAGCAGTTCTTC
CDR3aa: CASSALDSYNEQFF

abundance: NA
d_gene: TRBD1
j_gene: TRBJ2-5
v_gene: TRBV7-8
CDR3nt: TGTGCCAGCAGCGTGAGGGACAGGGGAGGGCAAGAGACCCAGTACTTC
CDR3aa: CASSVRDRGGQETQYF

abundance: NA
d_gene: TRBD1
j_gene: TRBJ2-5
v_gene: TRBV19
CDR3nt: TGTGCCAGTAGTATTTCAGGGGGCGCGAGTAAAGAGACCCAGTACTTC
CDR3aa: CASSISGGASKETQYF

abundance: NA
d_gene: NA
j_gene: TRBJ2-5
v_gene: TRBV19
CDR3nt: TGTGCCAGTACCCGGACTACCGAAGAGACCCAGTACTTC
CDR3aa: CASTRTTEETQYF

abundance: NA
d_gene: TRBD1
j_gene: TRBJ2-7
v_gene: TRBV28
CDR3nt: TGTGCCAGCAGATCACAAGGACAGGGTTTAAACGAGCAGTACTTC
CDR3aa: CASRSQGQGLNEQYF

abundance: NA
d_gene: TRBD1
j_gene: TRBJ2-1
v_gene: TRBV19
CDR3nt: TGTGCCAGTAGTTCCTGGACAGGGAATGAGAACAATGAGCAGTTCTTC
CDR3aa: CASSSWTGNENNEQFF

abundance: NA
d_gene: NA
j_gene: TRBJ1-5
v_gene: TRBV30
CDR3nt: TGTGCCTGGAGTCTCCAAGGCGGGCAGCCCCAGCATTTT
CDR3aa: CAWSLQGGQPQHF

abundance: NA
d_gene: NA
j_gene: TRBJ2-5
v_gene: TRBV6-1
CDR3nt: TGTGCCAGCAGCTCAGGGAATTGGGAGACCCAGTACTTC
CDR3aa: CASSSGNWETQYF

abundance: NA
d_gene: NA
j_gene: TRBJ2-7
v_gene: TRBV10-3
CDR3nt: TGTGCCATCAGTGAAGGGAGGTCGGGGGAGCAGTACTTC
CDR3aa: CAISEGRSGEQYF

abundance: once
d_gene: NA
j_gene: TRBJ2-3
v_gene: TRBV6-5
CDR3nt: TGTGCCAGCACCTCCAGAACAGATACGCAGTATTTT
CDR3aa: CASTSRTDTQYF

abundance: once
d_gene: NA
j_gene: TRBJ2-5
v_gene: TRBV4-3
CDR3nt: TGCGCCAGCAGCCAAGATTTGAGAGAGACCCAGTACTTC
CDR3aa: CASSQDLRETQYF

abundance: NA
d_gene: TRBD1
j_gene: TRBJ2-1
v_gene: TRBV7-2
CDR3nt: TGTGCCAGCAGCAACGTAGGGACAGAGGTGCAGTTCTTC
CDR3aa: CASSNVGTEVQFF

abundance: NA
d_gene: NA
j_gene: TRBJ2-5
v_gene: TRBV9
CDR3nt: TGTGCCAGCAGCGCCCCCGGGGGGCGAGGGGAGACCCAGTACTTC
CDR3aa: CASSAPGGRGETQYF

abundance: NA
d_gene: NA
j_gene: TRBJ2-2
v_gene: TRBV6-4
CDR3nt: TGTGCCAGTTCCCCGGAGCCATCCGGGGAGCTGTTTTTT
CDR3aa: CASSPEPSGELFF

abundance: NA
d_gene: TRBD1
j_gene: TRBJ2-7
v_gene: TRBV28
CDR3nt: TGTGCCAGCAGCGGCTCACTCTCAGGGGGAGATCAATACGAGCAGTACTTC
CDR3aa: CASSGSLSGGDQYEQYF

abundance: NA
d_gene: TRBD1
j_gene: TRBJ2-2
v_gene: TRBV6-2/TRBV6-3
CDR3nt: TGTGCCAGCAGTTACCTTCTGACAGGGGTCTCCGGGGAGCTGTTTTTT
CDR3aa: CASSYLLTGVSGELFF

abundance: once
d_gene: NA
j_gene: TRBJ1-2
v_gene: TRBV25-1
CDR3nt: TGTGCCAGCAGTGACAGGGCCAGCTATGGCTACACCTTC
CDR3aa: CASSDRASYGYTF

abundance: NA
d_gene: TRBD1
j_gene: TRBJ1-1
v_gene: TRBV3-1/TRBV3-2
CDR3nt: TGTGCCAGCAGCTTAATAGGGACAGATAAGACTGAAGCTTTCTTT
CDR3aa: CASSLIGTDKTEAFF

abundance: NA
d_gene: NA
j_gene: TRBJ2-1
v_gene: TRBV9
CDR3nt: TGTGCCAGCAGCGTAGGCGGGGTTGAAGGTGAGCAGTTCTTC
CDR3aa: CASSVGGVEGEQFF

abundance: few
d_gene: NA
j_gene: TRBJ1-1
v_gene: TRBV7-6
CDR3nt: TGTGCCAGCAGCCCCCCTAGGGGTGTCACTGAAGCTTTCTTT
CDR3aa: CASSPPRGVTEAFF

abundance: NA
d_gene: NA
j_gene: TRBJ1-2
v_gene: TRBV11-1
CDR3nt: TGTGCCAGCAGCTTAGTTGGCGGCGGGGGCTACACCTTC
CDR3aa: CASSLVGGGGYTF

abundance: NA
d_gene: TRBD1
j_gene: TRBJ1-2
v_gene: TRBV5-1
CDR3nt: TGCGCCAGCAGCATAGGGACAGGGAACTATGGCTACACCTTC
CDR3aa: CASSIGTGNYGYTF

abundance: once
d_gene: NA
j_gene: TRBJ2-1
v_gene: TRBV12-3/TRBV12-4
CDR3nt: TGTGCCAGCAGTTTTGAGGTCTACAATGAGCAGTTCTTC
CDR3aa: CASSFEVYNEQFF

abundance: NA
d_gene: NA
j_gene: TRBJ1-5
v_gene: TRBV28
CDR3nt: TGTGCCTCTACGGGGGGCAATCAGCCCCAGCATTTT
CDR3aa: CASTGGNQPQHF

abundance: NA
d_gene: TRBD1
j_gene: TRBJ1-6
v_gene: TRBV5-1
CDR3nt: TGCGCCAGCAGCCATGGGGACAGGGATAATTCACCCCTCCACTTT
CDR3aa: CASSHGDRDNSPLHF

abundance: once
d_gene: NA
j_gene: TRBJ1-1
v_gene: TRBV9
CDR3nt: TGTGCCAGCAGCACGACAGGAGTGAACACTGAAGCTTTCTTT
CDR3aa: CASSTTGVNTEAFF

abundance: NA
d_gene: TRBD1
j_gene: TRBJ1-1
v_gene: TRBV19
CDR3nt: TGTGCCAGTAGAGTAGGGACAGCCGGACCTGAAGCTTTCTTT
CDR3aa: CASRVGTAGPEAFF

abundance: NA
d_gene: TRBD1
j_gene: TRBJ1-3
v_gene: TRBV19
CDR3nt: TGTGCCAGTAGTATACGGACAGGGTCTGGAAACACCATATATTTT
CDR3aa: CASSIRTGSGNTIYF

abundance: NA
d_gene: NA
j_gene: TRBJ1-2
v_gene: TRBV19
CDR3nt: TGTGCCAGTAGCGCCTCGGGAGGGGATTATGGCTACACCTTC
CDR3aa: CASSASGGDYGYTF

abundance: NA
d_gene: TRBD2
j_gene: TRBJ2-1
v_gene: TRBV2
CDR3nt: TGTGCCAGCAGTGAGGGAGTAGCGGGACCCTACAATGAGCAGTTCTTC
CDR3aa: CASSEGVAGPYNEQFF

abundance: NA
d_gene: TRBD1
j_gene: TRBJ1-2
v_gene: TRBV29-1
CDR3nt: TGCAGCGTTGGGGACAGGGGCGAACGTTATGGCTACACCTTC
CDR3aa: CSVGDRGERYGYTF

abundance: NA
d_gene: TRBD2
j_gene: TRBJ2-7
v_gene: TRBV28
CDR3nt: TGTGCCAGCAGTCCTACAACGGGACTAGCCTACGAGCAGTACTTC
CDR3aa: CASSPTTGLAYEQYF

abundance: NA
d_gene: NA
j_gene: TRBJ1-1
v_gene: TRBV3-1/TRBV3-2
CDR3nt: TGTGCCAGCAGCCAAGTGGGGCAGGGGACTGAAGCTTTCTTT
CDR3aa: CASSQVGQGTEAFF

abundance: NA
d_gene: NA
j_gene: TRBJ1-1
v_gene: TRBV5-1
CDR3nt: TGCGCCAGCAGCGTTGACAGGAACACTGAAGCTTTCTTT
CDR3aa: CASSVDRNTEAFF

abundance: NA
d_gene: NA
j_gene: TRBJ2-5
v_gene: TRBV28
CDR3nt: TGTGCCAGCCGCAGCCAGGGTCGAGAGACCCAGTACTTC
CDR3aa: CASRSQGRETQYF

abundance: NA
d_gene: NA
j_gene: TRBJ2-7
v_gene: TRBV15
CDR3nt: TGTGCCACCAGCAGAGATCTATACGAGCAGTACTTC
CDR3aa: CATSRDLYEQYF